The 26 T cell receptor beta chains reported below all come from one sample, sequenced in a study of blood T cells in healthy people across ages. Primers used in a second PCR of roughly 6 to 12 cycles were a sample-barcoded 5' primer and a J-beta primer mix. TCRdb passed the 5' RACE reads through MiXCR, listing each CDR3 protein once. The sample includes 1.5 million or so distinct CDR3 sequences, roughly 45% of them seen just once. Sequenced material: blood. Every receptor here comes from a young woman in good health.

This clonotype has just a few counts. The V and J genes are TRBV2 and TRBJ2-1; D is ambiguous. V gave up 11 bases and J gave up 7 bases, with 15 bases separating them. This CDR3 is 12 amino acids long. Germline V gives CDR1 SNHLY, CDR2 FYNNEI. The CDR3 sequence is CAASSLGNEQFF. The CDR3, as DNA: TGTGCCGCCTCGTCCCTCGGGAATGAGCAGTTCTTC.

The chain joins TRBV28 to TRBJ2-5; 7 bases map to TRBD1. V dropped 3 bases and J dropped 5; count of bases not matched to a gene: 15. The germline V gene encodes CDR1 MDHEN and CDR2 SYDVKM. The CDR3 sequence is 17 residues long. The CDR3 region is CASSLGAWPGGAETQYF. As DNA, the CDR3 is TGTGCCAGCAGTTTGGGGGCTTGGCCAGGGGGTGCGGAGACCCAGTACTTC.

V and J are TRBV11-2 and TRBJ2-7; D perhaps matches TRBD1 (6 bases). This CDR3 contains 16 residues. V was trimmed by 7 bases and J by 0 bases, leaving 19 bases between them. Germline CDR1 reads SGHAT; CDR2 reads FQNNGV. The CDR3 DNA follows: TGTGCCAGCAACTTCCCCCCAGGGGTCCGCTCCTACGAGCAGTACTTC. This encodes CASNFPPGVRSYEQYF.

Concerning this clonotype itself: The junction does not match germline at one end; this may be a read error. The CDR3 is CSARDLVQLEETQYF. The CDR3 nucleotides are TGCAGTGCGAGAGATTTGGTGCAACTTGAAGAGACCCAGTACTTC. The J gene is TRBJ2-7, the V gene TRBV20-1; D is uncertain. The better agreement between TRBJ2-5 and the DNA end casts doubt on the J call. Germline CDR1 is DFQATT and CDR2 is SNEGSKA (reference sequence). The CDR3 length is 15 residues.

The chain joins TRBV24-1 to TRBJ1-2; 11 bases are shared with TRBD1. Germline V gene sequence: CDR1 KGHDR, CDR2 SFDVKD. The CDR3 consists of 16 residues. The ends lost 4 bases at V and 2 bases at J; junction bases unmatched: 5. The CDR3 nucleotides are TGTGCCACCAGTGAGCCGGGACAGGGGGGCAACTATGGCTACACCTTC. Protein product: CATSEPGQGGNYGYTF.

This clonotype was seen a handful of times. This chain joins TRBV20-1 and TRBJ2-7; 7 bases agree with TRBD2. This CDR3 contains 14 residues. Trimming removed 6 bases from V and 7 bases from J; junction bases left unmatched: 15. From germline, CDR1 is DFQATT and CDR2 SNEGSKA (reference sequence). The CDR3 loop is CSADLAVPMGEQYF. The CDR3 DNA is TGCAGTGCAGATCTAGCGGTTCCCATGGGGGAGCAGTACTTC.

This clonotype appeared a few times. This chain connects TRBV20-1 to TRBJ2-1; D may be TRBD2 (6 bases). Germline lookup yields CDR1 DFQATT and CDR2 SNEGSKA (reference sequence). The CDR3 sequence is 15 residues long. The germline V and J ends were trimmed by 4 bases and 1 base, with 14 bases remaining between them. CDR3: CSATVSGVSYNEQFF. For the CDR3, the DNA is TGCAGTGCTACGGTTAGCGGAGTATCCTACAATGAGCAGTTCTTC.

The chain uses TRBV12-3 or TRBV12-4 and TRBJ1-1; D is unresolved. The CDR3 is 14 residues long. V dropped 4 bases and J dropped 3 bases, with 12 bases sitting between them. The CDR3 nucleotides are TGTGCCAGCAGTTCCCAGTTACGGGACACTGAAGCTTTCTTT. This translates into CASSSQLRDTEAFF.

The chain is built from TRBV5-1 and TRBJ1-1; 8 nucleotides agree with TRBD1. Trimming cost V 0 bases and J 4 bases; bases outside gene matches: 5. The germline CDR1 and CDR2 sequences are SGHRS and YFSETQ. CDR3 length equals 15 residues. The CDR3, as DNA: TGCGCCAGCAGCTTGGAGACAGGGGCGACCACTGAAGCTTTCTTT. Protein product: CASSLETGATTEAFF.

This chain connects TRBV5-5 to TRBJ1-1, with D possibly being TRBD1 (6 bases). CDR3 length: 17 amino acids. CDR1 is SGHKS, CDR2 YYEKEE, per germline (reference sequence). V was shortened by 3 bases and J by 0 bases, with 18 bases between the two germline ends. CDR3 residues: CASSSTQTGLMNTEAFF. The DNA for the CDR3 is TGTGCCAGCAGCTCTACGCAGACAGGACTCATGAACACTGAAGCTTTCTTT.

The V and J genes are TRBV6-4 and TRBJ2-3, with 7 bases fitting TRBD2. This CDR3 is built from 16 residues. The V gene's germline CDR1 is MRHNA and CDR2 SNTAGT. Trimming cost V 4 bases and J 0 bases; bases outside gene matches: 7. This CDR3 is CASSGSSGVSTDTQYF. The CDR3, as DNA: TGTGCCAGCAGTGGATCGAGCGGGGTTAGCACAGATACGCAGTATTTT.

This chain uses TRBV6-5 with TRBJ1-1; unclear D gene. The CDR3 extends over 14 amino acids. The V and J ends lost 5 bases and 2 bases respectively, with 12 bases between them. Germline CDR1 and CDR2: MNHEY and SVGAGI. Written as DNA, the CDR3 is TGTGCCAGCAGTCGCCCGGTGGGTAACACTGAAGCTTTCTTT. Amino acids: CASSRPVGNTEAFF.

The rearrangement uses TRBV7-8 and TRBJ2-3, with D tentatively TRBD1 or TRBD2 (5 bases each). Germline V lookup: CDR1 SGHVS, CDR2 FQNEAQ. The V gene lost 2 bases and the J gene lost 2 bases, with 14 bases spanning the gap. The CDR3 has 16 amino acids. The DNA for the CDR3 is TGTGCCAGCAGCTTACGGGACGGTAGGACCACAGATACGCAGTATTTT. It yields the protein CASSLRDGRTTDTQYF.

V is TRBV5-6 and J is TRBJ2-1; 9 bases map to TRBD2. V dropped 4 bases and J dropped 4; count of bases not matched to a gene: 15. The CDR3 runs to 18 residues. The germline V gene has CDR1 SGHDT and CDR2 YYEEEE. In DNA, the CDR3 is TGTGCCAGCAGCCCCACCGGGACTAGCAGGGGGAAGTACAATGAGCAGTTCTTC. The encoded protein is CASSPTGTSRGKYNEQFF.

This chain uses TRBV7-2 with TRBJ2-5, with 8 nucleotides matching TRBD1. The J call is in doubt because the DNA end fits TRBJ2-7 better. There are 14 residues in the CDR3. Germline V gives CDR1 SGHTA, CDR2 FQGNSA. CDR3 DNA sequence: TGTGCCAGCAGCCCAGGACAGGGTATGGGCGAGCAGTACTTC. Translation: CASSPGQGMGEQYF.

This clonotype was seen only a few times. The V call is TRBV4-3, the J call TRBJ2-7, with D unresolved. The CDR3 length is 8 residues. Per germline, CDR1 LGHNA and CDR2 YSLEER. CDR3 loop: CGTPDQYF. The CDR3 DNA sequence: TGCGGGACCCCGGATCAGTACTTC.

This clonotype was seen a few times. The chain has TRBV10-3 and TRBJ2-3; D ambiguous. The CDR3 totals 13 residues. In germline, CDR1 is ENHRY, CDR2 SYGVKD. Trimming cost V 4 bases and J 6 bases, with 11 bases left between them. The DNA for the CDR3 is TGTGCCATCAGTGTTTTGGGTTCGGATACGCAGTATTTT. Its protein product is CAISVLGSDTQYF.

The V and J genes are TRBV7-9 and TRBJ2-3; D not resolved. The V end lost 5 bases, the J end lost 1 base, and 10 bases lay between the germline ends. The germline V gene has CDR1 SEHNR and CDR2 FQNEAQ (reference sequence). The CDR3 length is 14 residues. CDR3 sequence (DNA): TGTGCCAGCAGCGTAACGGACCGCACAGATACGCAGTATTTT. It is translated as CASSVTDRTDTQYF.

This clonotype turned up a few times. The chain combines TRBV29-1 with TRBJ2-7, with 11 bases aligning to TRBD2. The germline CDR1 and CDR2 sequences are SQVTM and ANQGSEA. The CDR3 contains 18 residues. The V segment lost 4 bases and the J segment 0 bases; nucleotides outside the gene matches: 14. The CDR3 region has the DNA TGCAGCGTTGCCCCCGCGTCTAGCGGGAGGCCGAGCTCCTACGAGCAGTACTTC. Residues: CSVAPASSGRPSSYEQYF.

V gene TRBV5-5 combines with J gene TRBJ1-2, with 9 bases aligning to TRBD1. J was trimmed by 5 bases and V by 4 bases; bases with no gene match: 6. The CDR3 sequence is 14 residues long. The germline V gene has CDR1 SGHKS and CDR2 YYEKEE (reference sequence). CDR3 nucleotides: TGTGCCAGCAGCGACGGACAGGGGATATATGGCTACACCTTC. It translates to CASSDGQGIYGYTF. Full variable domain (rest looked up from reference TRBV5-5 and TRBJ1-2): DAGVTQSPTHLIKTRGQQVTLRCSPISGHKSVSWYQQVLGQGPQFIFQYYEKEERGRGNFPDRFSARQFPNYSSELNVNALLLGDSALYLCASSDGQGIYGYTFGSGTRLTVV.

Only a few counts were recorded for this clonotype. This chain uses TRBV20-1 with TRBJ2-5, with no clear D. Per the germline V gene, CDR1 is DFQATT and CDR2 is SNEGSKA (reference sequence). The CDR3 sequence is 10 residues long. V lost 4 bases and J 11 bases, leaving 11 bases between the germline ends. CDR3 bases: TGCAGTGCTAAAATCGATGAGCAGTACTTC. Its translation is CSAKIDEQYF.

The J gene is TRBJ1-2, the V gene TRBV5-1, with D possibly being TRBD1 (5 bases). This CDR3 region has 18 residues. Trimming took off 7 bases at V and 6 bases at J, with 31 bases between the two ends. Germline CDR1 reads SGHRS; CDR2 reads YFSETQ. The CDR3 DNA follows: TGCGCCAGCTCGGATGACGGGGGGAGAACGCTTGCCCATGATGGCTACACCTTC. This translates into CASSDDGGRTLAHDGYTF.

This clonotype was picked up a small number of times. V and J are TRBV6-1 and TRBJ2-1; D is unclear. Trimming cost V 2 bases and J 3 bases, with 11 bases left between them. CDR1 is MNHNS, CDR2 SASEGT, per germline. The CDR3 is made up of 15 amino acids. CDR3 nucleotides: TGTGCCAGCAGTGAAATGGCGTCTCTCTACAATGAGCAGTTCTTC. This gives the protein CASSEMASLYNEQFF.

The table lists this clonotype with a count of one. The chain is built from TRBV6-1 and TRBJ2-7, with D hard to call. Germline CDR1 MNHNS, CDR2 SASEGT. Trimming removed 2 bases at V and 6 bases at J, with 11 bases between. The CDR3 extends over 13 amino acids. The CDR3 spells CASSETGNREQYF. The CDR3 DNA follows: TGTGCCAGCAGTGAAACCGGCAACCGCGAGCAGTACTTC.

The table lists this clonotype with a few counts. J is TRBJ2-3 and V is TRBV4-1; the D gene is possibly TRBD2 (5 bases). Germline CDR1 reads MGHRA; CDR2 reads YSYEKL. The CDR3 extends over 15 amino acids. The germline V and J ends were trimmed by 1 base and 4 bases, with 12 bases remaining between them. The CDR3 loop is CASSQVLAISDTQYF. The DNA of the CDR3 is TGCGCCAGCAGCCAAGTGCTAGCAATTTCAGATACGCAGTATTTT.

V is TRBV20-1 and J is TRBJ2-1, with TRBD2 as a possible D gene (5 bases). In germline, CDR1 is DFQATT, CDR2 SNEGSKA (reference sequence). The length of the CDR3 is 12 residues. The CDR3 bases are TGCGCAACCTATGCCACTAGCAATGAGCAGTTCTTC. Translation gives CATYATSNEQFF.